This T cell receptor (beta chain) came from a study of shared clonotypes between healthy human individuals. Study findings and constraints: Depth of sequencing was expected to influence donor clonotype sharing. Rarefaction revealed incomplete sorted-subset sequencing despite large depth.

Turning to this clone: Its antigen is currently unknown.

Deep level was the assay's run setting. Measured with immunoSEQ multiplex PCR; TCRdb has only the in-frame clones, and not every one. The table lists approximately 740,000 clones, about 74% of them singletons. A split of CD4+ cells into CD45RA+ naive and CD45RA-negative memory subsets was performed. The CDR3 sequence is 16 residues long. This receptor was taken from a woman aged 25-40 years in good health. Sequenced input: memory CD4+ T cells sorted from blood. The subset here: CD45RA-negative fraction. V gene TRBV21-1 combines with J gene TRBJ1-5. TRBV21-1 is given as a pseudogene. CDR3 in amino acids: CASSKFRGCSNQPQHF. DNA of the CDR3: TGTGCCAGCAGCAAATTTCGAGGCTGTAGCAATCAGCCCCAGCATTTT.